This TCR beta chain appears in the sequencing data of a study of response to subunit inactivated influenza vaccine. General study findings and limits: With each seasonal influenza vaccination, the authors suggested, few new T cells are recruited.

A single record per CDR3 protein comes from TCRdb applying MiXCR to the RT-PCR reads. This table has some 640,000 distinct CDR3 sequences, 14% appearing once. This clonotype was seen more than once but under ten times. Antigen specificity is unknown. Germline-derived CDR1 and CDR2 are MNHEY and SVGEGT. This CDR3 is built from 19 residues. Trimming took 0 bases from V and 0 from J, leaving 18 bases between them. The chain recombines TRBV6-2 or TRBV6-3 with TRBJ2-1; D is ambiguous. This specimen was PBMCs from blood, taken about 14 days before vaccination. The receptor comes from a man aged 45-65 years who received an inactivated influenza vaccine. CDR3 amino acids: CASSYSDTGPFSSYNEQFF. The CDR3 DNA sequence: TGTGCCAGCAGTTACTCAGATACGGGCCCCTTTAGCTCCTACAATGAGCAGTTCTTC.